Presented here are 21 T cell receptor beta chains from one specimen sequenced in a study of monozygotic twins with inflammatory bowel disease (dated by TCRdb to between 2018 and 2020). The library came from 5' RACE. Sequencing was carried out with an Illumina HiSeq 2500. The reads went through TCRdb reprocessing, and each CDR3 protein sequence gets one entry with no DNA. The sample's own table lists 160,000 or so distinct CDR3 sequences. The ten largest clones take up roughly 2.4% of the sample. The sequencing sample was made of blood. These receptors came from a human donor with ulcerative colitis or Crohn's disease, or a healthy co-twin of an affected twin (not recorded which).

V is TRBV7-3 and J is TRBJ2-7; without DNA, the TCRdb call of TRBD2 cannot be checked. Germline lookup yields CDR1 SGHTA and CDR2 FQGTGA. This CDR3 has 16 residues. The CDR3 sequence is CASSAGLAGTPYEQYF.

V is TRBV4-1 and J is TRBJ2-1; TCRdb's assignment of TRBD1 cannot be checked, as there is no DNA. The CDR3 has 14 residues. Germline-derived CDR1 and CDR2 are MGHRA and YSYEKL. The CDR3 protein is CASQDTVSYNEQFF.

This chain links TRBV7-9 with TRBJ2-1; TCRdb's D call of TRBD2 is untestable without DNA. The CDR3 loop spans 14 amino acids. Germline CDR1 SEHNR, CDR2 FQNEAQ (reference sequence). CDR3: CASSLAEGGGEQFF.

The V and J genes are TRBV20-1 and TRBJ2-1; TCRdb gives TRBD2 as the D gene, but with no DNA this cannot be confirmed. This CDR3 is built from 17 residues. Germline V gene lookup returns CDR1 DFQATT and CDR2 SNEGSKA (reference sequence). The CDR3: CSVSSGTSGSKGNEQFF.

This chain uses TRBV7-9 with TRBJ2-4; TCRdb names TRBD1, which stays unverified in the absence of DNA. Germline values: CDR1 SEHNR, CDR2 FQNEAQ (reference sequence). CDR3 length: 14 amino acids. The CDR3 reads CASSPRDRRDMQYF.

Here the CDR3 reads CASSQVWGENEKLFF. V is TRBV4-2 and J is TRBJ1-4. The germline V gene encodes CDR1 LGHNA and CDR2 YNFKEQ. This CDR3 comprises 15 residues.

The V call is TRBV10-3, the J call TRBJ2-1; TCRdb's D call of TRBD1 is untestable without DNA. This CDR3 spans 14 amino acids. Germline lookup yields CDR1 ENHRY and CDR2 SYGVKD. This chain's CDR3 is CAISESVDRDEQFF.

The chain recombines TRBV3-1 with TRBJ2-1; TCRdb names TRBD2, which stays unverified in the absence of DNA. The CDR3 extends over 13 amino acids. The V gene's germline CDR1 is LGHDT and CDR2 YNNKEL (reference sequence). This chain's CDR3 is CASSLLASNEQFF.

This chain joins TRBV15 and TRBJ1-4; lacking DNA, the TRBD1 call made by TCRdb goes unchecked. The CDR3 length is 15 residues. The germline V gene encodes CDR1 LNHNV and CDR2 YYDKDF (reference sequence). CDR3 in amino acids: CATSRSGGSNEKLFF.

The V and J genes are TRBV12-3 or TRBV12-4 and TRBJ2-7; TCRdb's assignment of TRBD1 cannot be checked, as there is no DNA. This CDR3 comprises 12 residues. This chain's CDR3 is CASSSSGHEQYF.

The rearrangement links TRBV30 to TRBJ2-7; the D gene TCRdb calls, TRBD2, cannot be checked with no DNA. CDR1 GTSNPN and CDR2 SVGIG come from the germline V gene (reference sequence). CDR3 size: 15 residues. CDR3 residues: CAWRLAAGGPPEQYF.

The rearrangement joins TRBV12-3 or TRBV12-4 to TRBJ2-1; as DNA is missing, the TRBD1 call by TCRdb cannot be tested. The CDR3 totals 19 residues. This chain's CDR3 is CASIPSGGGGGRGVNEQFF.

The CDR3 sequence is CASRRLAGYNSPLHF. The chain has TRBV3-1 and TRBJ1-6. The CDR3 consists of 15 residues. Germline CDR1 reads LGHDT; CDR2 reads YNNKEL (reference sequence).

The genes are TRBV5-1 and TRBJ2-3; the TCRdb call, TRBD1, lacks DNA for checking. Germline CDR1 reads SGHRS; CDR2 reads YFSETQ. CDR3 length equals 12 residues. CDR3 in amino acids: CASSGGVDTQYF.

The V and J genes are TRBV7-9 and TRBJ1-1. The germline V gene has CDR1 SEHNR and CDR2 FQNEAQ (reference sequence). CDR3 length: 12 amino acids. This CDR3 is CASSLDLTEAFF.

The CDR3 here is CASSIVSGTYNEQFF. The chain carries TRBV19 and TRBJ2-1; the TRBD2 assignment by TCRdb is unverifiable without DNA. Germline assignment: CDR1 LNHDA and CDR2 SQIVND (reference sequence). This CDR3 has 15 amino acids.

The genes are TRBV5-1 and TRBJ1-1; the TCRdb call, TRBD1, lacks DNA for checking. The CDR3 totals 15 residues. Germline V gene sequence: CDR1 SGHRS, CDR2 YFSETQ. The CDR3 loop is CASSHFDRGYTEAFF.

V usage is TRBV6-5 and J usage is TRBJ1-1. The V gene's germline CDR1 is MNHEY and CDR2 SVGAGI. The CDR3 runs 14 residues. The CDR3 loop reads CASSYSLMNTEAFF.

The chain links TRBV20-1 to TRBJ2-5; checking the TCRdb D call of TRBD1 is not possible without DNA. Germline V gene lookup returns CDR1 DFQATT and CDR2 SNEGSKA (reference sequence). The length of the CDR3 is 14 residues. Here the CDR3 reads CSARVAGAGETQYF.

The V call is TRBV5-1, the J call TRBJ2-1. CDR1 and CDR2 (germline): SGHRS, YFSETQ. CDR3 length equals 15 residues. The CDR3 is CASSFTDSSYNEQFF. The full variable domain, completed using reference TRBV5-1 and TRBJ2-1, is KAGVTQTPRYLIKTRGQQVTLSCSPISGHRSVSWYQQTPGQGLQFLFEYFSETQRNKGNFPGRFSGRQFSNSRSEMNVSTLELGDSALYLCASSFTDSSYNEQFFGPGTRLTVL.

The CDR3: CSANTVGVAGGEDTQYF. This rearrangement joins TRBV20-1 to TRBJ2-3; TCRdb picks TRBD1, but there is no DNA to check that call. This CDR3 comprises 17 residues. The germline CDR1 and CDR2 sequences are DFQATT and SNEGSKA (reference sequence).